Presented here are 15 T cell receptor beta chains from one specimen sequenced in a study of blood T cells in healthy people across ages. A second about 6 to 12 cycle PCR used barcoded and J-beta primers. Each CDR3 protein gets one entry after TCRdb re-called the 5' RACE reads with MiXCR. The repertoire holds about 630,000 distinct CDR3 sequences, with roughly 21% as singletons. What was sequenced was blood. The origin of the receptors is a man between 65 and 85 years old in good health.

In this sample, this clonotype turned up a few times. CDR3 residues: CASSVGGPSLSYNEQFF. The CDR3 DNA follows: TGTGCCAGCAGCGTAGGGGGACCAAGTCTCTCCTACAATGAGCAGTTCTTC. V gene TRBV9 combines with J gene TRBJ2-1; the D gene could be TRBD1 or TRBD2 (5 bases each). The CDR3 has 17 amino acids. Germline CDR1 reads SGDLS; CDR2 reads YYNGEE. Trimming took 0 bases from V and 0 from J, leaving 13 bases between them.

The rearrangement links TRBV4-2 to TRBJ1-3; 7 bases match TRBD1. J lost 1 base, V lost 0 bases, and 12 bases had no gene match. This CDR3 region has 19 residues. CDR1 is LGHNA, CDR2 YNFKEQ, per germline. The CDR3 DNA sequence: TGTGCCAGCAGCCAAGAACCCCGGCCGGACAGGACGTCTGGAAACACCATATATTTT. Translating it yields CASSQEPRPDRTSGNTIYF.

With regard to this clonotype: Germline and junction disagree at one end, which may indicate a read error. The CDR3 protein is CTSSPPRRGRDEKLFF. DNA of the CDR3: TGTACCAGCAGCCCGCCTCGAAGGGGGCGCGATGAAAAACTGTTTTTT. The chain joins TRBV7-9 to TRBJ1-4, with 7 bases identical to TRBD1. Germline-derived CDR1 and CDR2 are SEHNR and FQNEAQ (reference sequence). This CDR3 spans 16 amino acids.

The chain recombines TRBV5-1 with TRBJ2-5; D unclear. The DNA end is more similar to TRBJ2-7, so the J call may be wrong. Germline lookup yields CDR1 SGHRS and CDR2 YFSETQ. This CDR3 has 14 residues. The CDR3 nucleotides are TGCGCCAGCAGCCAAACGTATAAGGCCTACGAGCAGTACTTC. It codes for CASSQTYKAYEQYF.

This clonotype has at least ten counts. J is TRBJ2-4 and V is TRBV6-1, with D possibly TRBD1 on 6 matching bases. Trimming stripped 1 base from V and 1 base from J, with 8 bases between. The CDR3 spans 15 residues. The germline CDR1 and CDR2 sequences are MNHNS and SASEGT. Here the CDR3 DNA reads TGTGCCAGCAGTGAAGGGGGGCGGGCCAAAAACATTCAGTACTTC. Translation: CASSEGGRAKNIQYF.

The chain links TRBV7-2 to TRBJ2-3; D call uncertain. V dropped 5 bases and J dropped 3 bases, with 15 bases sitting between them. Germline-derived CDR1 and CDR2 are SGHTA and FQGNSA. The CDR3 consists of 15 residues. CDR3 region: CASSQKLGWTDTQYF. The CDR3 DNA reads as TGTGCCAGCAGCCAGAAGCTAGGATGGACAGATACGCAGTATTTT.

This clonotype came up a few times. This chain links TRBV18 with TRBJ2-1, with 7 nucleotides matching TRBD2. Germline values: CDR1 KGHSH, CDR2 LQKENI. This CDR3 spans 14 amino acids. V trimming: 5 bases; J trimming: 1 base; junction bases outside the gene matches: 2. The CDR3 protein is CASSAGVSYNEQFF. In nucleotides, the CDR3 is TGTGCCAGCTCAGCGGGAGTTTCCTACAATGAGCAGTTCTTC.

This clonotype was seen only a few times. The chain links TRBV29-1 to TRBJ2-3; D call uncertain. CDR3 length equals 13 residues. V was trimmed by 4 bases and J by 1 base, leaving 9 bases between them. Germline values: CDR1 SQVTM, CDR2 ANQGSEA. CDR3 sequence: CSVGRSRTDTQYF. In DNA, the CDR3 is TGCAGCGTTGGGCGGTCCCGCACAGATACGCAGTATTTT.

The J gene is TRBJ1-1, the V gene TRBV11-2, with a weak D call TRBD1 (5 bases). The CDR3 has 17 amino acids. CDR1 and CDR2 (germline): SGHAT, FQNNGV. The germline V and J ends were trimmed by 5 bases and 0 bases, with 19 bases remaining between them. The CDR3 DNA reads as TGTGCCAGCAGCGCGAATCTCAGGGCTCCGATGAACACTGAAGCTTTCTTT. This sequence encodes CASSANLRAPMNTEAFF.

This clonotype was observed a handful of times. CDR3 bases: TGTGCCTGGAGTGCTGGTATTAGTGAGCAGTTCTTC. This translates into CAWSAGISEQFF. The rearrangement links TRBV30 to TRBJ2-7; D remains unclear. Gene TRBJ2-1 matches the end of the DNA better, so the J call may be wrong. Germline loops: CDR1 GTSNPN, CDR2 SVGIG (reference sequence). CDR3 length: 12 amino acids.

Ten or more counts support this clonotype. The rearrangement joins TRBV29-1 to TRBJ2-2; a possible D gene is TRBD1 (6 bases). Trimming stripped 5 bases from V and 0 bases from J, with 7 bases between. Germline-derived CDR1 and CDR2 are SQVTM and ANQGSEA. The CDR3 runs to 13 residues. The CDR3 is CSVRDTNTGELFF. Here the CDR3 DNA reads TGCAGCGTTCGGGACACGAACACCGGGGAGCTGTTTTTT.

The CDR3 region is CASSEDNPYEQYF. In DNA, the CDR3 is TGTGCCAGCAGCGAAGATAACCCCTACGAGCAGTACTTC. The V call is TRBV7-9, the J call TRBJ2-7; D uncertain. Germline loops: CDR1 SEHNR, CDR2 FQNEAQ (reference sequence). Trimming cost V 5 bases and J 2 bases, with 10 bases left between them. This CDR3 is 13 amino acids long.

The rearrangement links TRBV24-1 to TRBJ2-1; 10 positions agree with TRBD2. Germline V CDR1 and CDR2: KGHDR, SFDVKD. J was trimmed by 1 base and V by 5 bases; bases with no gene match: 7. CDR3 size: 17 residues. As DNA, the CDR3 is TGTGCCACCAGTGCTAGCGGGAGCTCGGGGTCCTACAATGAGCAGTTCTTC. Its protein product is CATSASGSSGSYNEQFF.

This clonotype was detected a few times. The J gene is TRBJ2-3, the V gene TRBV5-6, with D possibly being TRBD1 (5 bases). V lost 4 bases and J lost 3, with 15 bases in between. The CDR3 consists of 15 residues. Germline CDR1 and CDR2: SGHDT and YYEEEE. The chain's CDR3 is CASSKRYRSTDTQYF. CDR3 DNA sequence: TGTGCCAGCAGCAAGAGGTACAGGTCGACAGATACGCAGTATTTT.

This clonotype was counted at least ten times. V and J are TRBV28 and TRBJ1-5; D gene uncertain. V was pared by 3 bases and J by 5 bases, with 11 bases between. This CDR3 comprises 14 residues. Germline assignment: CDR1 MDHEN and CDR2 SYDVKM. DNA of the CDR3: TGTGCCAGCAGTTTCTCCAGGAGGGATCAGCCCCAGCATTTT. Protein: CASSFSRRDQPQHF.